The TCR beta chain under discussion was sequenced for a study of T cell changes during pregnancy in multiple sclerosis. Assay: immunoSEQ multiplex PCR; the TCRdb copy retains only in-frame clones and omits some. The sample has approximately 30,000 clones; approximately 92% are singletons. Germline CDR1 is SGHAT and CDR2 is FQNNGV. V trimming: 4 bases; J trimming: 2 bases; junction bases outside the gene matches: 7. The CDR3 extends over 18 amino acids. The sequence was collected from a female donor with multiple sclerosis, enrolled in a pregnancy study. V and J are TRBV11-2 and TRBJ2-1; 14 bases line up with TRBD2. Here the sequenced sample was CD4+ T cells from peripheral blood mononuclear cells, taken in the second trimester of pregnancy. CDR3 residues: CASSSIRTSGGPYNEQFF. Here the CDR3 DNA reads TGTGCCAGCAGCTCAATTCGGACTAGCGGGGGGCCCTACAATGAGCAGTTCTTC. Using reference TRBV11-2 and TRBJ2-1 for the parts outside the CDR3, the full variable domain is EAGVAQSPRYKIIEKRQSVAFWCNPISGHATLYWYQQILGQGPKLLIQFQNNGVVDDSQLPKDRFSAERLKGVDSTLKIQPAKLEDSAVYLCASSSIRTSGGPYNEQFFGPGTRLTVL.